The TCR beta chain under discussion was sequenced for a study of cytomegalovirus exposure and HLA in healthy donors. Study overall: Among roughly 190 million T cells, an earlier analysis found roughly 120 million unique TCR beta sequences. Study-wide points: Later on, analysis showed that most CMV-associated TCR beta chains appeared to be HLA-restricted.

After removal of 4 bases from V and 10 bases from J, the junction contained 7 bases not matched to a gene. This CDR3 has 13 amino acids. Germline CDR1 MDHEN, CDR2 SYDVKM. At the time of sampling, donors were nominally healthy, though unrecorded immune exposures were likely. About this clone itself: Its target is unknown.

Primers: 60 Vbeta forward and 13 Jbeta reverse. Method: immunoSEQ multiplex PCR; TCRdb's copy keeps in-frame clones and lacks some. The profile shows some 160,000 clones, 70% to 85% of them singletons. The TCR was taken from a woman aged 30 to 39 in good health and CMV-seronegative. The sequenced material came from PBMCs. This chain connects TRBV28 to TRBJ1-1, with TRBD1 matching over 9 bases. CDR3 loop: CASSSGGQGRAFF. As DNA, the CDR3 is TGTGCCAGCAGTTCGGGGGGACAGGGTAGAGCTTTCTTT.